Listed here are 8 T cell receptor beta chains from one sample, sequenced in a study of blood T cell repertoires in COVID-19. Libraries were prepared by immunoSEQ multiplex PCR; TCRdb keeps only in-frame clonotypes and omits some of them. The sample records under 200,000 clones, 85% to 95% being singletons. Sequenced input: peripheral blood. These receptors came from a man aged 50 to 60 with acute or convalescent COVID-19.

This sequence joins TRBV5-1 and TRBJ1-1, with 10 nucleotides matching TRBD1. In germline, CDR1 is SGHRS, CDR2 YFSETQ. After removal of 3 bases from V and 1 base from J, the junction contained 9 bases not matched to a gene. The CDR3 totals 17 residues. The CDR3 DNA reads TGCGCCAGCAGCTCGGGACAGGGGAACTTAGGGAACACTGAAGCTTTCTTT. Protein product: CASSSGQGNLGNTEAFF. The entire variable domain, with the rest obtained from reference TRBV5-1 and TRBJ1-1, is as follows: KAGVTQTPRYLIKTRGQQVTLSCSPISGHRSVSWYQQTPGQGLQFLFEYFSETQRNKGNFPGRFSGRQFSNSRSEMNVSTLELGDSALYLCASSSGQGNLGNTEAFFGQGTRLTVV.

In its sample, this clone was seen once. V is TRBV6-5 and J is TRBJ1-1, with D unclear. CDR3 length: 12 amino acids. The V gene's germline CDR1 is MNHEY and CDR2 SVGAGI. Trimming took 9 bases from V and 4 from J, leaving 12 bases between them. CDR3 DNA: TGTGCCAGTAATAGTGGAGCCACTGAAGCTTTCTTT. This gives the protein CASNSGATEAFF.

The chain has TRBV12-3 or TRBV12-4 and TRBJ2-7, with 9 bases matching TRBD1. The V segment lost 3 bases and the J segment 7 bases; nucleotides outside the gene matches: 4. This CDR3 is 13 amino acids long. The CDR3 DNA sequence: TGTGCCAGCAGTTTCGGGACAGGGATTGAGCAGTACTTC. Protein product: CASSFGTGIEQYF.

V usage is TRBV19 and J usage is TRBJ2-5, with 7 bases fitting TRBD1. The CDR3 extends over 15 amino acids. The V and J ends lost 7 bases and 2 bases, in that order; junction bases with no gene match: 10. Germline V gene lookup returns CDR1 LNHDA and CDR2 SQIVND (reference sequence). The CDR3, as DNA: TGTGCCAGTACAAAAAGGGGGACAGAGCAAGAGACCCAGTACTTC. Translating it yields CASTKRGTEQETQYF.

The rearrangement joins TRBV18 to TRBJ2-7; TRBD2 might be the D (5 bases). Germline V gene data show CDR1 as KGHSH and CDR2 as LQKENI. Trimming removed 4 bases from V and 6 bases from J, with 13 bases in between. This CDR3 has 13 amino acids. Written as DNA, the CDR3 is TGTGCCAGCTCACGCCGGGATTGGGGCGAGCAGTACTTC. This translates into CASSRRDWGEQYF.

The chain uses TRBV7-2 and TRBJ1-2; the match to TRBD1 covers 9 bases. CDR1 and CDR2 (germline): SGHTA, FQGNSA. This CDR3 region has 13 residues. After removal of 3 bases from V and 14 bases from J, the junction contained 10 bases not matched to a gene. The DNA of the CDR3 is TGTGCCAGCAGCTTGGGACAGGGAAGGACCTATACCTTC. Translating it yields CASSLGQGRTYTF. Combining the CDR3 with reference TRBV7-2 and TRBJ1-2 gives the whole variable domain GAGVSQSPSNKVTEKGKDVELRCDPISGHTALYWYRQSLGQGLEFLIYFQGNSAPDKSGLPSDRFSAERTGGSVSTLTIQRTQQEDSAVYLCASSLGQGRTYTFGSGTRLTVV.

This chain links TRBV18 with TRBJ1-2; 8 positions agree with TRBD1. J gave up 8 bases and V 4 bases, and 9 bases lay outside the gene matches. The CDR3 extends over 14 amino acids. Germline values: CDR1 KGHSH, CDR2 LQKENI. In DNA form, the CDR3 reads TGTGCCAGCTCACTGCGACAGGGGCTGGAGGGCTACACCTTC. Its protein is CASSLRQGLEGYTF.

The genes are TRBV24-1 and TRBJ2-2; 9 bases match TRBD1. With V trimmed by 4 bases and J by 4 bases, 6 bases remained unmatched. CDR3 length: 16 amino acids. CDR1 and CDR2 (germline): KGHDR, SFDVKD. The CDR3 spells CATSDPGTGLTGELFF. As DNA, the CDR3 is TGTGCCACCAGTGACCCCGGGACAGGGCTCACCGGGGAGCTGTTTTTT.